Below, 14 T cell receptor beta chains from the same sample are listed, as sequenced in a study of spatial heterogeneity in lung cancer. The time point denotes: blood at routine non-recurrence follow-up after resection. Each CDR3 protein is one row after TCRdb ran MiXCR on the 5' RACE reads. Seen here are 25,000 to 35,000 distinct CDR3 sequences, 8% to 13% observed once, and the top ten hold around 27%. The sequences come from PBMCs, collected at follow-up. These receptors were obtained from a female donor with early-stage non-small cell lung cancer.

The V call is TRBV28, the J call TRBJ2-7; 7 positions match TRBD2. Germline CDR1 is MDHEN and CDR2 is SYDVKM. The CDR3 sequence is 15 residues long. With V trimmed by 7 bases and J by 1 base, 10 bases remained unmatched. Here the CDR3 reads CASIGGGSASYEQYF. The CDR3 nucleotides are TGTGCCAGCATCGGCGGGGGATCCGCATCCTACGAGCAGTACTTC.

This clonotype was counted ten times or more. The chain employs TRBV7-2 and TRBJ1-2, with 7 bases fitting TRBD1. The J segment lost 4 bases and the V segment lost 5 bases, leaving 4 bases of the junction unmatched. The CDR3 has 13 residues. Per germline, CDR1 SGHTA and CDR2 FQGNSA. The CDR3 region is CASSRQGSYGYTF. Here the CDR3 DNA reads TGTGCCAGCAGCCGACAGGGCTCCTATGGCTACACCTTC.

In this sample, this clonotype turned up many times. The J gene is TRBJ2-7, the V gene TRBV5-1; unclear D gene. The CDR3 runs 14 residues. Deletions cut 0 bases from V and 4 bases from J, with 11 bases between. Germline V gives CDR1 SGHRS, CDR2 YFSETQ. CDR3 sequence (DNA): TGCGCCAGCAGCTTGGCTCCGCTTGCGTACGAGCAGTACTTC. This codes for CASSLAPLAYEQYF. Drawing the rest from reference TRBV5-1 and TRBJ2-7, the complete variable domain is KAGVTQTPRYLIKTRGQQVTLSCSPISGHRSVSWYQQTPGQGLQFLFEYFSETQRNKGNFPGRFSGRQFSNSRSEMNVSTLELGDSALYLCASSLAPLAYEQYFGPGTRLTVT.

This clonotype has just a few counts. The chain is built from TRBV5-6 and TRBJ1-2; D is uncertain. The CDR3 length is 13 residues. CDR1 and CDR2 from the germline V gene are SGHDT and YYEEEE. The V gene lost 4 bases and the J gene lost 2 bases, with 9 bases spanning the gap. CDR3 in amino acids: CASSARGNYGYTF. The CDR3 DNA reads as TGTGCCAGCAGCGCCAGAGGGAACTATGGCTACACCTTC.

At least ten counts were recorded for this clonotype. This CDR3 reads CSARDQRVPSTDTQYF. The CDR3, as DNA: TGCAGTGCTAGAGATCAGAGGGTTCCTAGCACAGATACGCAGTATTTT. The V and J genes are TRBV20-1 and TRBJ2-3; D perhaps matches TRBD2 (5 bases). The CDR3 loop spans 16 amino acids. CDR1 DFQATT and CDR2 SNEGSKA come from the germline V gene (reference sequence). Trimming removed 0 bases at V and 0 bases at J, with 13 bases between.

This clonotype has just a few counts. This chain joins TRBV12-3 or TRBV12-4 and TRBJ2-2, with no clear D. V lost 6 bases, J lost 4 bases, and 3 bases lay in between. The CDR3 contains 11 residues. The CDR3, as DNA: TGTGCCAGCAGAGCCACCGGGGAGCTGTTTTTT. Translated: CASRATGELFF.

This chain links TRBV7-9 with TRBJ1-1; no clear D gene. Trimming shortened V by 8 bases and J by 11 bases, and 15 bases separated the two germline ends. This CDR3 is 11 amino acids long. The germline V gene has CDR1 SEHNR and CDR2 FQNEAQ (reference sequence). CDR3 residues: CASGSILTAFF. Written as DNA, the CDR3 is TGTGCCAGCGGCTCTATCTTAACGGCTTTCTTT.

With regard to this clonotype: This sequence may be a read error, since a much larger clone differs from it by one base. This chain connects TRBV12-3 or TRBV12-4 to TRBJ2-3; TRBD1 aligns across 8 bases. The CDR3 consists of 15 residues. Losses at the gene ends were 4 bases for V and 2 bases for J; bases not matched to a gene: 5. CDR3 region: CASSSRQGATDTQYF. The CDR3 region has the DNA TGTGCCAGCAGTTCCAGGCAGGGGGCCACAGATACGCAGTATTTT.

Written as DNA, the CDR3 is TGCAGCGTTGAGAAAGCAAACCAAGAGACCCAGTACTTC. Protein sequence: CSVEKANQETQYF. The chain has TRBV29-1 and TRBJ2-5; D is undetermined. The CDR3 runs to 13 residues. The V gene lost 3 bases and the J gene lost 0 bases, with 8 bases spanning the gap. Germline CDR1 reads SQVTM; CDR2 reads ANQGSEA.

The genes are TRBV4-3 and TRBJ1-4; a possible D gene is TRBD1 (6 bases). The V gene lost 4 bases and the J gene lost 7 bases, with 16 bases spanning the gap. This CDR3 has 15 amino acids. Germline CDR1 and CDR2: LGHNA and YSLEER. The CDR3 here is CASSPGTQGVEKLFF. In DNA, the CDR3 is TGCGCCAGCAGCCCAGGAACACAGGGAGTTGAAAAACTGTTTTTT.

This clonotype appeared a few times. The rearrangement joins TRBV27 to TRBJ1-1, with TRBD1 as a possible D gene (6 bases). Between the trimmed V and J ends, which lost 6 bases and 1 base, there was a span of 12 bases. From germline, CDR1 is MNHEY and CDR2 SMNVEV (reference sequence). The CDR3 runs to 14 residues. The CDR3 loop reads CASRPQGTNTEAFF. The CDR3, as DNA: TGTGCCAGCAGGCCGCAGGGGACGAACACTGAAGCTTTCTTT.

This clonotype was recorded many times. This chain connects TRBV5-1 to TRBJ2-1; D is unclear. Looked up from germline, CDR1 is SGHRS and CDR2 is YFSETQ. Trimming removed 4 bases at V and 3 bases at J, with 8 bases between. This CDR3 contains 13 residues. The DNA for the CDR3 is TGCGCCAGCAGCCCTTCCCACTACAATGAGCAGTTCTTC. This gives the protein CASSPSHYNEQFF.

This clonotype was seen many times. The chain is built from TRBV6-1 and TRBJ2-5, with 8 positions matching TRBD1. The germline gives CDR1 MNHNS, CDR2 SASEGT. J lost 1 base, V lost 3 bases, and 7 bases had no gene match. The CDR3 is 16 amino acids. The CDR3 here is CASSDIGQGIQETQYF. The CDR3 nucleotides are TGTGCCAGCAGTGATATTGGACAGGGTATCCAAGAGACCCAGTACTTC.

A few counts support this clonotype. V gene TRBV29-1 combines with J gene TRBJ1-1, with D perhaps TRBD1 (6 bases). This CDR3 region has 12 residues. The V end was cut by 8 bases, the J end by 0 bases, with 10 bases between. Germline CDR1 and CDR2: SQVTM and ANQGSEA. The CDR3 nucleotides are TGCAGCTGCGGGGGCTTGAACACTGAAGCTTTCTTT. Encoded protein: CSCGGLNTEAFF.